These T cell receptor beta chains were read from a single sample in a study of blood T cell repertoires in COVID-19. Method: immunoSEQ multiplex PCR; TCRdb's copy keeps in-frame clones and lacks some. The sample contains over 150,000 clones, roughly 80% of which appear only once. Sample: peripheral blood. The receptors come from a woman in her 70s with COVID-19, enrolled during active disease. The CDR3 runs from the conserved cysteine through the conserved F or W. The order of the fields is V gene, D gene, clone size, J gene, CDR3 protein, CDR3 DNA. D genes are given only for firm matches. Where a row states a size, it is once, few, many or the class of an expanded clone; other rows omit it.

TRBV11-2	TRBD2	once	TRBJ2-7	CASSLGLAGVYEQYF	TGTGCCAGCAGCTTGGGACTAGCGGGAGTGTACGAGCAGTACTTC
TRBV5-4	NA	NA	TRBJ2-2	CASSLDMNTGELFF	TGTGCCAGCAGCTTGGATATGAACACCGGGGAGCTGTTTTTT
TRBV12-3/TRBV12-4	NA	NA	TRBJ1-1	CASTNYGDTEAFF	TGTGCCAGCACGAACTACGGTGACACTGAAGCTTTCTTT
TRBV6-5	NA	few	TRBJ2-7	CASSYWGPSYEQYF	TGTGCCAGCAGTTATTGGGGCCCGTCCTACGAGCAGTACTTC
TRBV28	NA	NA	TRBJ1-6	CASSQTPSSYNSPLHF	TGTGCCAGCAGTCAAACCCCTAGCTCCTATAATTCACCCCTCCACTTT
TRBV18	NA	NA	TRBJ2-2	CASSPRAGTGELFF	TGTGCCAGCTCACCACGCGCGGGGACCGGGGAGCTGTTTTTT
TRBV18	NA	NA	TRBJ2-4	CASSPTGAKNIQYF	TGTGCCAGCTCACCAACGGGGGCCAAAAACATTCAGTACTTC
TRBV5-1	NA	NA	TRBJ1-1	CASSLGGEDTEAFF	TGCGCCAGCAGCTTGGGGGGCGAGGACACTGAAGCTTTCTTT
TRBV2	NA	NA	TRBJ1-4	CASSVEGAQKLFF	TGTGCCAGCAGTGTTGAAGGGGCGCAAAAACTGTTTTTT
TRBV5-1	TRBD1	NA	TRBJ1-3	CASSGTVGNTIYF	TGCGCCAGCAGTGGGACAGTTGGAAACACCATATATTTT
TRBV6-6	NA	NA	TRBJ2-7	CASTPWGTSYEQYF	TGTGCCAGCACCCCGTGGGGGACAAGCTACGAGCAGTACTTC
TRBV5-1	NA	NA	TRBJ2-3	CASRPGLSTDTQYF	TGCGCCAGCAGACCGGGACTTTCCACAGATACGCAGTATTTT
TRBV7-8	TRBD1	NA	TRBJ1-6	CASSLGQDSSPLHF	TGTGCCAGCAGCCTGGGACAGGACAGTTCACCCCTCCACTTT
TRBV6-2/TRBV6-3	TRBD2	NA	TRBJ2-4	CASSPGTSGSRDIQYF	TGTGCCAGCAGTCCCGGGACTAGCGGGAGTAGAGACATTCAGTACTTC
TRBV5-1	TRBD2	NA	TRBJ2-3	CASSFTSASTDTQYF	TGCGCCAGCAGCTTCACTAGCGCTAGCACAGATACGCAGTATTTT
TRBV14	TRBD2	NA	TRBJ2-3	CASSRAGGPDTQYF	TGTGCCAGCAGCCGAGCGGGGGGCCCAGATACGCAGTATTTT